The clone carrying this T cell receptor beta chain has only a few counts. The sample comes from a study of T cells in localized non-small cell lung cancer. Sequencing was performed with immunoSEQ multiplex PCR; in TCRdb, only in-frame clones are kept and a portion is missing. The data show about 31,000 clones, roughly 94% seen once. CDR3 size: 17 residues. After removal of 4 bases from V and 7 bases from J, the junction contained 12 bases not matched to a gene. Per the germline V gene, CDR1 is SSHAT and CDR2 is FNYEAQ (reference sequence). The genes are TRBV7-7 and TRBJ2-2, with 10 bases aligning to TRBD2. The sample in question was peripheral blood, obtained before any cancer treatment. The TCR sequence derives from a woman aged 35 to 75 with stage I lung adenocarcinoma. This CDR3 reads CASSSLSGGATGGELFF. Here the CDR3 DNA reads TGTGCCAGCAGCTCCCTCAGCGGGGGGGCAACGGGCGGGGAGCTGTTTTTT.